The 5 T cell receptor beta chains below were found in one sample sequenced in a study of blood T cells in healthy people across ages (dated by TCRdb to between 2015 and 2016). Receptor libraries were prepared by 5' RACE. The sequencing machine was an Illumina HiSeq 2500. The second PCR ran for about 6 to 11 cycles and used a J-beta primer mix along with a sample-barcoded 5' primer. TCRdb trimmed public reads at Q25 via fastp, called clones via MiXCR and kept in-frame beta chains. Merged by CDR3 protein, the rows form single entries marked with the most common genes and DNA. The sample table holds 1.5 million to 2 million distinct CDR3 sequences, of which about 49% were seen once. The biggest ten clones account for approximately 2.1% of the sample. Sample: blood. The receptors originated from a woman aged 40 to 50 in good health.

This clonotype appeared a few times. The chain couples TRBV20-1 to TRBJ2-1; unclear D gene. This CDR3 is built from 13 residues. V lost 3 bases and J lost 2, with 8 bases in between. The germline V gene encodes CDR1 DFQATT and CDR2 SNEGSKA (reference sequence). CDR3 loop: CSARIITYNEQFF. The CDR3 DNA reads TGCAGTGCTAGGATAATTACCTACAATGAGCAGTTCTTC.

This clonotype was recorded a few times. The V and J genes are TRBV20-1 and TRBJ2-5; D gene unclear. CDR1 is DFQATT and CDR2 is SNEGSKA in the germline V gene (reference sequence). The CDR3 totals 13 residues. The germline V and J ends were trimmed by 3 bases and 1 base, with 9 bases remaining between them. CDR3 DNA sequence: TGCAGTGCTAGTATAGGCAGCCAAGAGACCCAGTACTTC. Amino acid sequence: CSASIGSQETQYF.

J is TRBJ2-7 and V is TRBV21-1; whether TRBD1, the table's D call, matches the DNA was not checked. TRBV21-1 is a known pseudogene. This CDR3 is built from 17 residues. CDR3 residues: CASSKVLTGDNSYEQYF. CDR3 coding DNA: TGTGCCAGCAGCAAAGTTCTGACAGGGGACAACTCCTACGAGCAGTACTTC.

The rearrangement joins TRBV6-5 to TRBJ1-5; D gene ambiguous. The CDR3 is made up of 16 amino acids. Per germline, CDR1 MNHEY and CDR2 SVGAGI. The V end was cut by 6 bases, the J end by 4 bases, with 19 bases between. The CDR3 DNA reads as TGTGCCAGCAGCGAGGCCTCGCCAACCGCAAATCAGCCCCAGCATTTT. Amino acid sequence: CASSEASPTANQPQHF.

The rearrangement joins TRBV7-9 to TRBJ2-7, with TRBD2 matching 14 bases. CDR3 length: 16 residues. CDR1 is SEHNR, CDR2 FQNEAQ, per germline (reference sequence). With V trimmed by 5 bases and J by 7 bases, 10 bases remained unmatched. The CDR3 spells CASSPPTSGGEDEQYF. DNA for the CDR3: TGTGCCAGCAGCCCACCGACTAGCGGGGGGGAGGATGAGCAGTACTTC.